These T cell receptor beta chains were read from a single sample in a study of CD8 T cells in ankylosing spondylitis. Each CDR3 protein is one row after TCRdb ran MiXCR on the 5' RACE reads. Among about 100,000 distinct CDR3 sequences listed, roughly 8.3% were seen once. Source material: blood, either unsorted or a sorted T cell fraction (not recorded which). Receptors were obtained from a male donor with ankylosing spondylitis or in good health (not recorded which). The CDR3 runs from the conserved cysteine through the conserved F or W. Fields, in order: J gene, V gene, D gene, clone size, CDR3 protein, CDR3 DNA. A D gene is named only where the DNA matches it firmly. The listing skips clone size in some rows; elsewhere it reads once, few, many or a size class.

TRBJ2-2 TRBV29-1 NA many CSVEDWGQHTGELFF TGCAGCGTTGAAGACTGGGGACAACACACCGGGGAGCTGTTTTTT
TRBJ2-3 TRBV5-6 NA many CASSFEVMSETDTQYF TGTGCCAGCAGCTTTGAGGTGATGAGCGAAACAGATACGCAGTATTTT
TRBJ1-2 TRBV9 NA many CASSVDPNYGYTF TGTGCCAGCAGCGTAGACCCTAACTATGGCTACACCTTC
TRBJ2-1 TRBV3-1 TRBD2 many CASSPPISGRRLSYNEQFF TGTGCCAGCAGCCCCCCGATTAGCGGGAGGCGACTCTCCTACAATGAGCAGTTCTTC
TRBJ2-1 TRBV3-1 NA NA CACCQDWIASHHNEQFF TGTGCCTGCTGCCAAGATTGGATAGCGTCACACCACAATGAGCAGTTCTTC
TRBJ2-3 TRBV11-2 TRBD2 many CASSLNPVSGGVTDTQYF TGTGCCAGCAGCTTAAACCCCGTGAGCGGGGGCGTCACAGATACGCAGTATTTT
TRBJ1-4 TRBV29-1 TRBD1 many CSVSTGAAGEKLFF TGCAGCGTTTCAACAGGGGCGGCGGGTGAAAAACTGTTTTTT
TRBJ2-1 TRBV29-1 NA many CSVVPFGGGGDEQFF TGCAGCGTTGTACCCTTCGGGGGAGGAGGGGATGAGCAGTTCTTC
TRBJ1-1 TRBV12-3/TRBV12-4 NA many CASSLRDTGTEAFF TGTGCCAGCAGTTTACGGGATACGGGGACTGAAGCTTTCTTT
TRBJ1-1 TRBV7-6 NA many CASTLLGPGAREGTEAFF TGTGCCAGCACGCTCCTTGGACCAGGGGCCCGCGAGGGGACTGAAGCTTTCTTT
TRBJ1-1 TRBV20-1 NA many CSARDPARMNTEAFF TGCAGTGCTAGAGATCCCGCCCGGATGAACACTGAAGCTTTCTTT
TRBJ2-2 TRBV6-2/TRBV6-3 TRBD2 many CASSYGGSGTGELFF TGTGCCAGCAGTTACGGCGGGAGCGGAACCGGGGAGCTGTTTTTT
TRBJ1-6 TRBV3-1 NA NA CASSQVVRSPLHF TGTGCCAGCAGCCAAGTGGTGCGTTCACCCCTCCACTTT
TRBJ1-2 TRBV30 NA many CALYSADGYTF TGTGCCCTATACTCCGCCGATGGCTACACCTTC
TRBJ2-7 TRBV6-2/TRBV6-3 NA NA CASSYFPIEGASDEQYF TGTGCCAGCAGTTACTTCCCGATAGAGGGAGCTTCCGACGAGCAGTACTTC
TRBJ2-2 TRBV7-2 TRBD1 many CASSFRDRGSVAGELFF TGTGCCAGCAGCTTCCGGGACAGGGGGTCGGTGGCCGGGGAGCTGTTTTTT
TRBJ2-7 TRBV4-2 NA NA CASRPGLLSYEQYF TGTGCCAGCAGACCCGGGCTCCTCTCCTACGAGCAGTACTTC
TRBJ1-5 TRBV20-1 TRBD1 many CSARIPDRDVGQPQHF TGCAGTGCTAGAATTCCAGACAGGGATGTAGGTCAGCCCCAGCATTTT
TRBJ2-7 TRBV7-2 NA many CASSSQAGLSYEQYF TGTGCCAGCAGCTCCCAAGCGGGCCTCTCCTACGAGCAGTACTTC
TRBJ1-1 TRBV18 NA many CASSSGGANTEAFF TGTGCCAGCTCCTCGGGGGGGGCGAACACTGAAGCTTTCTTT
TRBJ2-7 TRBV12-3/TRBV12-4 TRBD1 NA CASSPRTGGPYEQYF TGTGCCAGCAGTCCCAGGACAGGGGGTCCCTACGAGCAGTACTTC
TRBJ1-1 TRBV5-5 NA many CASSLVQGMNTEAFF TGTGCCAGCAGCTTGGTTCAGGGAATGAACACTGAAGCTTTCTTT